Below, 20 T cell receptor beta chains from the same sample are listed, as sequenced in a study of patients and donors after allogeneic stem cell transplantation. MiXCR was run by TCRdb on the RT-PCR reads, yielding one entry per CDR3 protein. The table includes 160,000 or so distinct CDR3 sequences, more than 20% detected once. The sequenced sample was blood, either unsorted or a sorted T cell fraction (not recorded which). These receptors were collected from a human donor who was either an allogeneic HSCT recipient or a stem cell or donor lymphocyte infusion donor (not recorded which). It is not recorded whose cells these are; they may come from a transplant donor.

J is TRBJ2-3 and V is TRBV6-6; a possible D gene is TRBD1 (5 bases). Germline lookup yields CDR1 MNHNY and CDR2 SVGAGI (reference sequence). Between the trimmed V and J ends, which lost 8 bases and 0 bases, there was a span of 12 bases. The CDR3 consists of 14 residues. CDR3 nucleotides: TGTGCCAGCCTTCAAGGGGCTAGCACAGATACGCAGTATTTT. Protein product: CASLQGASTDTQYF.

The chain uses TRBV14 and TRBJ2-7, with D possibly matching TRBD2 (6 bases). Trimming took 0 bases from V and 6 from J, leaving 21 bases between them. The CDR3 contains 17 residues. Germline V lookup: CDR1 SGHDN, CDR2 FVKESK. The CDR3, as DNA: TGTGCCAGCAGCCAAGATGGGCTAGCGCGTTCACCTACCGAGCAGTACTTC. This gives the protein CASSQDGLARSPTEQYF.

This clonotype has just a few counts. V gene TRBV5-1 combines with J gene TRBJ2-2, with D tentatively TRBD2 (5 bases). V gave up 2 bases and J gave up 2 bases, with 10 bases separating them. The CDR3 is 15 residues long. Germline CDR1 is SGHRS and CDR2 is YFSETQ. CDR3 sequence reads: CASSLAVANTGELFF. The CDR3 DNA is TGCGCCAGCAGCTTAGCGGTAGCTAACACCGGGGAGCTGTTTTTT.

This clonotype was counted a few times. V gene TRBV14 combines with J gene TRBJ2-3; D gene uncertain. Trimming left V 4 bases short and J 9 bases short, with 17 bases between. The CDR3 loop spans 14 amino acids. Germline V gene sequence: CDR1 SGHDN, CDR2 FVKESK. CDR3 in amino acids: CASSRIQRPDTQYF. In DNA, the CDR3 is TGTGCCAGCAGCCGCATACAGAGGCCCGACACGCAGTATTTT.

The chain recombines TRBV12-3 or TRBV12-4 with TRBJ2-7; TRBD1 matches at 8 bases. This CDR3 is built from 14 residues. With V trimmed by 5 bases and J by 4 bases, 7 bases remained unmatched. The CDR3: CASSRQGPLYEQYF. The CDR3 region has the DNA TGTGCCAGCAGTAGACAGGGGCCGCTATACGAGCAGTACTTC.

This clonotype was observed a few times. This rearrangement joins TRBV20-1 to TRBJ1-1; TRBD1 aligns across 8 bases. Trimming at V came to 5 bases and at J to 3 bases, leaving 5 bases not matched to a gene. There are 13 residues in the CDR3. Germline V gives CDR1 DFQATT, CDR2 SNEGSKA (reference sequence). DNA for the CDR3: TGCAGTGCTCGGACAGGGTTCGACACTGAAGCTTTCTTT. Protein sequence: CSARTGFDTEAFF.

This clonotype occurred a few times. In DNA, the CDR3 is TGTGCCAGCAGATCACAGGGAACCTACGAGCAGTACTTC. This sequence encodes CASRSQGTYEQYF. The V call is TRBV5-6, the J call TRBJ2-7; D perhaps matches TRBD1 (6 bases). Per germline, CDR1 SGHDT and CDR2 YYEEEE. Trimming removed 5 bases from V and 2 bases from J, with 11 bases in between. The CDR3 runs 13 residues.

This clonotype was detected a few times. This sequence joins TRBV11-2 and TRBJ2-3; a possible D gene is TRBD2 (6 bases). Between the trimmed V and J ends, which lost 5 bases and 7 bases, there was a span of 13 bases. This CDR3 is built from 13 residues. Germline V gene sequence: CDR1 SGHAT, CDR2 FQNNGV. CDR3 loop: CASSGGTTYTQYF. DNA for the CDR3: TGTGCCAGCAGCGGAGGGACGACCTATACGCAGTATTTT. Combining the CDR3 with reference TRBV11-2 and TRBJ2-3 gives the whole variable domain EAGVAQSPRYKIIEKRQSVAFWCNPISGHATLYWYQQILGQGPKLLIQFQNNGVVDDSQLPKDRFSAERLKGVDSTLKIQPAKLEDSAVYLCASSGGTTYTQYFGPGTRLTVL.

The chain links TRBV20-1 to TRBJ2-1; no clear D gene. V was pared by 3 bases and J by 5 bases, with 11 bases between. Germline V gene data show CDR1 as DFQATT and CDR2 as SNEGSKA (reference sequence). The CDR3 is 13 amino acids. The CDR3 is CSASVVGHNEQFF. Written as DNA, the CDR3 is TGCAGTGCTAGCGTAGTAGGGCACAATGAGCAGTTCTTC.

The J gene is TRBJ1-4, the V gene TRBV18; no definite D call. Between the trimmed V and J ends, which lost 1 base and 7 bases, there was a span of 7 bases. Germline V gene sequence: CDR1 KGHSH, CDR2 LQKENI. The CDR3 runs to 13 residues. The CDR3 sequence is CASSPQESEKLFF. The CDR3 bases are TGTGCCAGCTCACCACAAGAGAGTGAAAAACTGTTTTTT.

The chain combines TRBV2 with TRBJ2-4, with D tentatively TRBD1 or TRBD2 (5 bases each). Germline V gene lookup returns CDR1 SNHLY and CDR2 FYNNEI. The ends were cut back, 7 bases at V and 0 bases at J, with 13 bases in the middle. The CDR3 contains 15 residues. The CDR3 loop reads CASMRLGEAKNIQYF. DNA of the CDR3: TGTGCCAGCATGAGATTGGGGGAAGCCAAAAACATTCAGTACTTC.

This clonotype was counted between two and nine times. The chain has TRBV4-2 and TRBJ1-6; D is unresolved. The CDR3 is made up of 14 amino acids. Germline V gene sequence: CDR1 LGHNA, CDR2 YNFKEQ. The V and J ends lost 3 bases and 5 bases respectively, with 8 bases between them. CDR3 amino acids: CASSHRADNSPLHF. The CDR3 bases are TGTGCCAGCAGCCATCGGGCCGATAATTCACCCCTCCACTTT.

CDR3 protein: CASSSGLAGKTQYF. CDR3 coding DNA: TGTGCCAGCAGCTCGGGACTGGCAGGAAAGACCCAGTACTTC. The chain joins TRBV7-2 to TRBJ2-5; the D gene is possibly TRBD2 (6 bases). The ends were cut back, 4 bases at V and 6 bases at J, with 15 bases in the middle. This CDR3 has 14 amino acids. Germline CDR1 and CDR2: SGHTA and FQGNSA.

This clonotype was seen more than once but under ten times. The chain links TRBV12-3 or TRBV12-4 to TRBJ1-5, with 8 nucleotides matching TRBD1. V trimming: 5 bases; J trimming: 3 bases; junction bases outside the gene matches: 6. This CDR3 has 15 amino acids. CDR3 amino acids: CASSTGTGLNQPQHF. CDR3 in DNA: TGTGCCAGCAGTACCGGGACAGGCCTCAATCAGCCCCAGCATTTT.

This chain connects TRBV6-2 or TRBV6-3 to TRBJ2-7; 13 bases agree with TRBD2. Germline CDR1 reads MNHEY; CDR2 reads SVGEGT. This CDR3 has 15 residues. The V segment lost 5 bases and the J segment 4 bases; nucleotides outside the gene matches: 5. The CDR3 reads CASSDWTSGSYEQYF. In DNA, the CDR3 is TGTGCCAGCAGTGATTGGACTAGCGGGAGTTACGAGCAGTACTTC.

The chain uses TRBV27 and TRBJ2-2; 9 bases match TRBD2. Germline V CDR1 and CDR2: MNHEY, SMNVEV (reference sequence). This CDR3 region has 19 residues. With 5 bases clipped from V and 4 bases from J, the junction kept 17 bases outside the gene matches. CDR3 in amino acids: CASSPPHIFAGGGTGELFF. CDR3 nucleotides: TGTGCCAGCAGTCCTCCCCACATTTTTGCGGGGGGGGGCACCGGGGAGCTGTTTTTT.

V gene TRBV7-8 combines with J gene TRBJ1-4, with D hard to call. This CDR3 comprises 15 residues. Germline-derived CDR1 and CDR2 are SGHVS and FQNEAQ. With 2 bases removed from V and 1 base from J, the gap between germline ends came to 8 bases. This CDR3 is CASSLMSGTNEKLFF. The CDR3, as DNA: TGTGCCAGCAGCTTAATGAGCGGAACTAATGAAAAACTGTTTTTT.

The chain links TRBV5-4 to TRBJ2-7, with D perhaps matching TRBD2 (5 bases). Germline V CDR1 and CDR2: SGHNT, YYREEE (reference sequence). V was trimmed by 1 base and J by 5 bases, leaving 13 bases between them. This CDR3 contains 14 residues. Written as DNA, the CDR3 is TGTGCCAGCAGCTTGAGAGGACTCGGCGACGAGCAGTACTTC. Its translation is CASSLRGLGDEQYF.

This clonotype was found a few times. V usage is TRBV28 and J usage is TRBJ2-3; D may be TRBD1 (5 bases). The V end was cut by 6 bases, the J end by 1 base, with 23 bases between. This CDR3 region has 18 residues. CDR1 is MDHEN, CDR2 SYDVKM, per germline. The CDR3 spells CASSPRARTRYGTDTQYF. The CDR3 region has the DNA TGTGCCAGCAGCCCTCGGGCCAGGACAAGGTATGGCACAGATACGCAGTATTTT.

V is TRBV5-1 and J is TRBJ1-1, with D unresolved. The germline CDR1 and CDR2 sequences are SGHRS and YFSETQ. The CDR3 consists of 14 residues. The V end lost 1 base, the J end lost 3 bases, and 10 bases lay between the germline ends. The CDR3 protein is CASSLSVSDTEAFF. The CDR3 nucleotides read TGCGCCAGCAGCTTGTCTGTGAGCGACACTGAAGCTTTCTTT.